This T cell receptor (beta chain) was sequenced in a study of control samples from healthy donors and cancer patients. Trimming stripped 4 bases from V and 3 bases from J, with 9 bases between. The CDR3 has 12 residues. Germline CDR1 and CDR2: SQVTM and ANQGSEA. The table came from immunoSEQ multiplex PCR; TCRdb's copy has only in-frame clones and leaves some out. The table lists about 130,000 clones, under 95% of them singletons. Sequenced material: blood. The rearrangement joins TRBV29-1 to TRBJ1-2; D possibly corresponds to TRBD1 (5 bases). This receptor was obtained from a man aged 18 to 30 in good health. The CDR3 region is CSVADSYYGYTF. The CDR3 DNA follows: TGCAGCGTTGCTGACAGCTACTATGGCTACACCTTC.